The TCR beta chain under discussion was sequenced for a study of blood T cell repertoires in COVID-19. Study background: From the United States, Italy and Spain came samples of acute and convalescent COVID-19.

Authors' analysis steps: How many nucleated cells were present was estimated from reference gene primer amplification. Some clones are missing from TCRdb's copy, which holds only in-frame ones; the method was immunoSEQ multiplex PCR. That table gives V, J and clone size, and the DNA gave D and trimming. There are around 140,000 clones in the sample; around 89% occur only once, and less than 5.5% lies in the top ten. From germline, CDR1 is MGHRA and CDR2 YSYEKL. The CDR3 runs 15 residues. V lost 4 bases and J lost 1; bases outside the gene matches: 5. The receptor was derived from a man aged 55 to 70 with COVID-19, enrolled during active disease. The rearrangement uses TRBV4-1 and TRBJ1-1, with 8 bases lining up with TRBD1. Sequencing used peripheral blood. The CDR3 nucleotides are TGCGCCAGCAGCCCTACGACAGGGGCGAACACTGAAGCTTTCTTT. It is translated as CASSPTTGANTEAFF.